The 32 T cell receptor beta chains below come from one sample, sequenced in a study of OX40 agonist ivuxolimab in advanced cancers. Produced via immunoSEQ multiplex PCR; TCRdb's table is partial and in-frame only. The data hold around 72,000 clones, with 81% observed a single time. The sample here was CD4+ or CD8+ T cells sorted from blood, taken in a trial of the OX40 agonist ivuxolimab. These receptors came from an adult with an advanced solid tumor such as melanoma, head and neck, liver or kidney cancer.

This chain links TRBV5-1 with TRBJ1-1, with D hard to call. V was cut by 1 base and J by 3 bases, with 10 bases left in between. This CDR3 comprises 14 residues. Germline V gene data show CDR1 as SGHRS and CDR2 as YFSETQ. CDR3 coding DNA: TGCGCCAGCAGCTTGCGGGGTCGGGACACTGAAGCTTTCTTT. It codes for CASSLRGRDTEAFF.

This clone was seen only once. V and J are TRBV19 and TRBJ2-6; D is possibly TRBD1 (6 bases). The V end lost 5 bases, the J end lost 4 bases, and 15 bases lay between the germline ends. Germline V gene lookup returns CDR1 LNHDA and CDR2 SQIVND (reference sequence). This CDR3 is built from 16 residues. CDR3 bases: TGTGCCAGTAGTGTCCCCCCAGGGGCCGGGGCCAACGTCCTGACTTTC. Protein: CASSVPPGAGANVLTF.

This chain links TRBV9 with TRBJ2-7; TRBD1 aligns across 8 bases. CDR3 length: 15 amino acids. CDR1 SGDLS and CDR2 YYNGEE come from the germline V gene. V dropped 2 bases and J dropped 4; count of bases not matched to a gene: 8. The CDR3 protein is CASSVSTGDSYEQYF. Written as DNA, the CDR3 is TGTGCCAGCAGCGTGTCGACAGGGGATTCTTACGAGCAGTACTTC.

The chain joins TRBV7-9 to TRBJ2-1; TRBD2 is a possible D gene (5 bases). This CDR3 contains 15 residues. V was pared by 3 bases and J by 3 bases, with 12 bases between. From germline, CDR1 is SEHNR and CDR2 FQNEAQ (reference sequence). The CDR3 DNA sequence: TGTGCCAGCAGCTTCTGGGCGGACTTCTACAATGAGCAGTTCTTC. Its translation: CASSFWADFYNEQFF.

Worth noting for this clone: Mismatch with germline at one junction end may stem from a read error. This chain joins TRBV9 and TRBJ2-7; 8 bases align to TRBD1. The germline CDR1 and CDR2 sequences are SGDLS and YYNGEE. CDR3 length: 15 residues. CDR3 sequence (DNA): TGTGCCAGCAGCCGACAGGGGTCCGCCTCCCACGAGCAGTACTTC. Protein: CASSRQGSASHEQYF.

The rearrangement joins TRBV7-2 to TRBJ2-7; D possibly matches TRBD1 or TRBD2 (5 bases each). Deletions cut 6 bases from V and 3 bases from J, with 21 bases between. The germline CDR1 and CDR2 sequences are SGHTA and FQGNSA. This CDR3 is 16 amino acids long. The CDR3 bases are TGTGCCAGCAGTCTTCTTGGGACCGGACCCGTCTACGAGCAGTACTTC. Translated, it gives CASSLLGTGPVYEQYF.

This clone was counted only a few times. The V and J genes are TRBV7-2 and TRBJ1-3, with D unresolved. Trimming took off 2 bases at V and 3 bases at J, with 8 bases between the two ends. The germline V gene has CDR1 SGHTA and CDR2 FQGNSA. CDR3 size: 14 residues. CDR3: CASSLWEVGNTIYF. CDR3 nucleotide sequence: TGTGCCAGCAGCTTATGGGAAGTTGGAAACACCATATATTTT. The whole variable domain, filled in from reference TRBV7-2 and TRBJ1-3, reads GAGVSQSPSNKVTEKGKDVELRCDPISGHTALYWYRQSLGQGLEFLIYFQGNSAPDKSGLPSDRFSAERTGGSVSTLTIQRTQQEDSAVYLCASSLWEVGNTIYFGEGSWLTVV.

This clone has a single count. The CDR3: CASSYSVAAGSYEQYF. CDR3 coding DNA: TGTGCCAGCAGTTACTCAGTTGCAGCGGGATCCTACGAGCAGTACTTC. V is TRBV6-5 and J is TRBJ2-7, with 7 positions matching TRBD2. Germline V CDR1 and CDR2: MNHEY, SVGAGI. The CDR3 is 16 amino acids. V lost 0 bases to trimming and J lost 1 base; unmatched junction nucleotides: 6.

The CDR3 nucleotides are TGTGCCAGCAGCTTGGCTCTAGCGGGACCCTTGGATACGCAGTATTTT. This codes for CASSLALAGPLDTQYF. The chain joins TRBV5-8 to TRBJ2-3; 9 bases align to TRBD2. The CDR3 consists of 16 residues. Germline trimming cut 0 bases from V and 6 bases from J; bases unmatched to any gene: 8. Germline CDR1 and CDR2: SGHTS and YDEGEE.

In its sample, this clone was seen a few times. The DNA for the CDR3 is TGCGCCAGCAGCGGACAGGATCCTAACACTGAAGCTTTCTTT. Its translation: CASSGQDPNTEAFF. The chain carries TRBV4-1 and TRBJ1-1; 7 bases align to TRBD1. Losses at the gene ends were 5 bases for V and 2 bases for J; bases not matched to a gene: 5. Per the germline V gene, CDR1 is MGHRA and CDR2 is YSYEKL. The CDR3 is 14 amino acids.

The rearrangement uses TRBV20-1 and TRBJ1-2; D is unclear. V was clipped by 6 bases and J by 5 bases, with 7 bases between them. The CDR3 totals 10 residues. The germline CDR1 and CDR2 sequences are DFQATT and SNEGSKA (reference sequence). The CDR3 DNA follows: TGCAGTGCGAAGGAATATGGCTACACCTTC. Translating it yields CSAKEYGYTF.

V and J are TRBV7-9 and TRBJ1-3, with D hard to call. The CDR3 has 12 residues. The V and J ends lost 5 bases and 0 bases respectively, with 2 bases between them. Germline CDR1 and CDR2: SEHNR and FQNEAQ (reference sequence). As DNA, the CDR3 is TGTGCCAGCAGCCCCTCTGGAAACACCATATATTTT. The encoded protein is CASSPSGNTIYF. Full variable domain (rest looked up from reference TRBV7-9 and TRBJ1-3): DTGVSQNPRHKITKRGQNVTFRCDPISEHNRLYWYRQTLGQGPEFLTYFQNEAQLEKSRLLSDRFSAERPKGSFSTLEIQRTEQGDSAMYLCASSPSGNTIYFGEGSWLTVV.

The chain employs TRBV9 and TRBJ1-3; D gene uncertain. Germline V CDR1 and CDR2: SGDLS, YYNGEE. The CDR3 extends over 16 amino acids. V was shortened by 4 bases and J by 0 bases, with 14 bases between the two germline ends. This CDR3 reads CASSTTERASGNTIYF. CDR3 DNA: TGTGCCAGCAGCACCACAGAACGAGCCTCTGGAAACACCATATATTTT.

The V and J genes are TRBV29-1 and TRBJ2-1; D is unclear. CDR1 is SQVTM and CDR2 is ANQGSEA in the germline V gene. The CDR3 length is 10 residues. Trimming removed 5 bases at V and 7 bases at J, with 6 bases between. The chain's CDR3 is CSVTANEQFF. CDR3 DNA sequence: TGCAGCGTTACTGCGAATGAGCAGTTCTTC.

The chain joins TRBV18 to TRBJ1-5; no firm D call. Trimming took 6 bases from V and 2 from J, leaving 14 bases between them. Germline-derived CDR1 and CDR2 are KGHSH and LQKENI. This CDR3 is built from 15 residues. The CDR3 loop reads CASSWAPGGNQPQHF. The CDR3 nucleotides read TGTGCCAGCTCTTGGGCCCCCGGCGGCAATCAGCCCCAGCATTTT.

The chain has TRBV2 and TRBJ2-5; 9 bases match TRBD1. The assigned J gene may be wrong: the sequence end matches TRBJ2-7 better. Germline lookup yields CDR1 SNHLY and CDR2 FYNNEI. The CDR3 has 14 amino acids. DNA of the CDR3: TGTGCCAGCAGTGAGGGGACAGGGCAGAACGAGCAGTACTTC. Its translation: CASSEGTGQNEQYF.

CDR3 coding DNA: TGTGCCAGCAGACCCCCGATGGGTTTCAACGAGCAGTACTTC. Encoded protein: CASRPPMGFNEQYF. The chain links TRBV6-5 to TRBJ2-7; no clear D. V shed 6 bases and J shed 5 bases, with 17 bases lying between them. Germline V gives CDR1 MNHEY, CDR2 SVGAGI. CDR3 length: 14 amino acids.

Points on this clone: The junction and the germline gene differ at one end; a read error may be behind it. The chain employs TRBV13 and TRBJ2-2, with TRBD1 matching over 7 bases. This CDR3 comprises 13 residues. Germline V lookup: CDR1 PRHDT, CDR2 FYEKMQ (reference sequence). In nucleotides, the CDR3 is TGTGCCAGCAGCGTAGGGACAGCCGGGGAGCTGTTTTTT. Protein: CASSVGTAGELFF.

This chain uses TRBV7-3 with TRBJ2-2, with 7 bases identical to TRBD2. CDR3 length equals 17 residues. Germline-derived CDR1 and CDR2 are SGHTA and FQGTGA. V dropped 1 base and J dropped 1; count of bases not matched to a gene: 6. The CDR3 is CASSLIGGSRNTGELFF. The CDR3 DNA follows: TGTGCCAGCAGCTTAATCGGCGGGAGTCGGAACACCGGGGAGCTGTTTTTT.

This clone was seen more than once but under ten times. This chain links TRBV7-8 with TRBJ2-5; 7 bases are a match to TRBD1. Germline V gene sequence: CDR1 SGHVS, CDR2 FQNEAQ. Trimming took 4 bases from V and 2 from J; bases not matched to a gene: 1. The CDR3 length is 13 residues. CDR3 in amino acids: CASSWDRQETQYF. The CDR3 DNA reads as TGTGCCAGCAGCTGGGACAGACAAGAGACCCAGTACTTC.

The gene calls are TRBV5-6 and TRBJ2-1; D is possibly TRBD2 (5 bases). Trimming shortened V by 5 bases and J by 5 bases, and 8 bases separated the two germline ends. Per germline, CDR1 SGHDT and CDR2 YYEEEE. The CDR3 contains 12 residues. The CDR3 nucleotides are TGTGCCAGCAGAAGGCGGGACAATGAGCAGTTCTTC. It specifies CASRRRDNEQFF.

This clone showed up just a few times. The V and J genes are TRBV6-1 and TRBJ2-7; maybe TRBD1 (5 bases). Trimming shortened V by 4 bases and J by 4 bases, and 8 bases separated the two germline ends. CDR3 length equals 12 residues. Germline-derived CDR1 and CDR2 are MNHNS and SASEGT. The chain's CDR3 is CASSVTEYEQYF. The DNA for the CDR3 is TGTGCCAGCAGTGTGACAGAGTACGAGCAGTACTTC.

The genes are TRBV5-1 and TRBJ2-1; 8 bases are shared with TRBD1. V gave up 3 bases and J gave up 0 bases; unmatched junction bases: 2. The CDR3 length is 15 residues. CDR1 and CDR2 from the germline V gene are SGHRS and YFSETQ. The CDR3 region is CASSSQGGSYNEQFF. The CDR3 DNA sequence: TGCGCCAGCAGCTCACAGGGGGGCTCCTACAATGAGCAGTTCTTC.

The chain joins TRBV6-5 to TRBJ2-1; D gene unclear. The CDR3 consists of 15 residues. Germline V gene data show CDR1 as MNHEY and CDR2 as SVGAGI. V lost 2 bases, J lost 6 bases, and 14 bases lay in between. This CDR3 is CASSYEYYGVNEQFF. CDR3 sequence (DNA): TGTGCCAGCAGTTACGAGTACTACGGCGTCAATGAGCAGTTCTTC.

The chain employs TRBV27 and TRBJ2-2; D is perhaps TRBD1 (5 bases). Germline V gene lookup returns CDR1 MNHEY and CDR2 SMNVEV (reference sequence). There are 14 residues in the CDR3. Trimming pared 3 bases from V and 7 bases from J, leaving 12 bases between. CDR3 loop: CASSLKGWGGELFF. As DNA, the CDR3 is TGTGCCAGCAGTTTGAAGGGGTGGGGCGGGGAGCTGTTTTTT.

The chain employs TRBV6-1 and TRBJ1-5, with D possibly matching TRBD1 (5 bases). Trimming cost V 7 bases and J 7 bases, with 11 bases left between them. Germline values: CDR1 MNHNS, CDR2 SASEGT. This CDR3 comprises 12 residues. The CDR3 reads CASTGDSQPQHF. Written as DNA, the CDR3 is TGTGCCAGCACAGGTGACAGCCAGCCCCAGCATTTT.

The rearrangement uses TRBV4-1 and TRBJ2-3; TRBD2 might be the D (6 bases). Germline loops: CDR1 MGHRA, CDR2 YSYEKL. The CDR3 sequence is 16 residues long. V lost 0 bases to trimming and J lost 4 bases, with 14 bases between them. The CDR3 reads CASSQERLGFADTQYF. In DNA form, the CDR3 reads TGCGCCAGCAGCCAAGAGAGACTAGGTTTCGCAGATACGCAGTATTTT.

The chain is built from TRBV11-3 and TRBJ2-1, with 8 positions matching TRBD2. J gave up 3 bases and V 4 bases, and 11 bases lay outside the gene matches. Looked up from germline, CDR1 is SGHNT and CDR2 is YENEEA. The CDR3 spans 17 residues. The CDR3 reads CASSSLFARGGYNEQFF. CDR3 bases: TGTGCCAGCAGCTCCCTCTTTGCTCGGGGGGGCTACAATGAGCAGTTCTTC.

The chain has TRBV27 and TRBJ1-2, with D perhaps matching TRBD1 (5 bases). With 5 bases removed from V and 5 bases from J, the gap between germline ends came to 21 bases. The CDR3 runs 16 residues. CDR1 and CDR2 from the germline V gene are MNHEY and SMNVEV (reference sequence). This chain's CDR3 is CASSDRVGGLEYGYTF. The CDR3 DNA reads as TGTGCCAGCAGTGATAGGGTCGGGGGGTTGGAATATGGCTACACCTTC.

The rearrangement joins TRBV11-3 to TRBJ2-1; 11 bases map to TRBD2. The CDR3 covers 16 residues. Germline V gives CDR1 SGHNT, CDR2 YENEEA. Trimming took 6 bases from V and 5 from J; bases not matched to a gene: 9. The CDR3 region is CASSTTGTSGNNEQFF. CDR3 DNA sequence: TGTGCCAGCAGTACAACCGGGACTAGCGGAAACAATGAGCAGTTCTTC.

V usage is TRBV19 and J usage is TRBJ1-2, with TRBD1 identical over 8 bases. Germline values: CDR1 LNHDA, CDR2 SQIVND (reference sequence). CDR3 length: 15 amino acids. Unmatched junction bases numbered 11, after V lost 5 bases and J lost 6 bases. The CDR3 reads CASSPQAGGVDGYTF. CDR3 bases: TGTGCCAGTAGTCCCCAAGCAGGGGGCGTGGATGGCTACACCTTC.

This chain's CDR3 is CASSEALWGGNGYTF. DNA for the CDR3: TGTGCCAGCAGTGAAGCGCTTTGGGGAGGAAATGGCTACACCTTC. V and J are TRBV2 and TRBJ1-2, with D hard to call. The CDR3 is made up of 15 amino acids. Germline V gives CDR1 SNHLY, CDR2 FYNNEI. V shed 0 bases and J shed 6 bases, with 14 bases lying between them.